One and the same sample provided the 24 T cell receptor beta chains below, sequenced in a study of blood T cell repertoires in COVID-19. Measured with immunoSEQ multiplex PCR; TCRdb has only the in-frame clones, and not every one. The sample consists of about 330,000 clones, more than 75% of them appearing once. Sequencing was performed on peripheral blood. Receptors originate from a woman aged 50 to 60 with active or convalescent COVID-19.

The genes are TRBV12-3 or TRBV12-4 and TRBJ1-3; D remains unclear. The CDR3 consists of 12 residues. V was clipped by 4 bases and J by 2 bases, with 3 bases between them. CDR3 sequence: CASSSAGNTIYF. The CDR3 DNA follows: TGTGCCAGCAGTTCAGCTGGAAACACCATATATTTT.

The chain couples TRBV28 to TRBJ2-1; 10 bases fit TRBD2. This CDR3 spans 17 amino acids. The germline V gene has CDR1 MDHEN and CDR2 SYDVKM. V was pared by 5 bases and J by 4 bases, with 11 bases of the junction left unmatched. The CDR3 loop is CASSPTPGLAVYNEQFF. In DNA form, the CDR3 reads TGTGCCAGCAGTCCAACACCCGGACTAGCGGTATACAATGAGCAGTTCTTC.

V gene TRBV27 combines with J gene TRBJ2-7; TRBD2 matches at 13 bases. Germline assignment: CDR1 MNHEY and CDR2 SMNVEV (reference sequence). This CDR3 spans 16 amino acids. V dropped 6 bases and J dropped 2; count of bases not matched to a gene: 7. The CDR3 loop reads CASSRILAGGPYEQYF. For the CDR3, the DNA is TGTGCCAGCAGCCGGATACTAGCGGGAGGGCCCTACGAGCAGTACTTC.

The chain has TRBV19 and TRBJ2-7; 16 bases are shared with TRBD2. CDR3 length: 16 residues. Germline CDR1 is LNHDA and CDR2 is SQIVND (reference sequence). V lost 6 bases and J lost 6; bases outside the gene matches: 8. The CDR3 loop reads CASSQGLAGGPVEQYF. CDR3 sequence (DNA): TGTGCCAGTAGCCAGGGACTAGCGGGGGGGCCCGTCGAGCAGTACTTC.

As to this clone: This specimen includes other DNA sequences encoding the same CDR3. The chain couples TRBV6-5 to TRBJ1-1, with TRBD1 identical over 11 bases. Germline V gene data show CDR1 as MNHEY and CDR2 as SVGAGI. With 6 bases clipped from V and 1 base from J, the junction kept 1 base outside the gene matches. This CDR3 spans 14 amino acids. As DNA, the CDR3 is TGTGCCAGCAGGGACAGGGGGCGGAACACTGAAGCTTTCTTT. The encoded protein is CASRDRGRNTEAFF.

The gene calls are TRBV29-1 and TRBJ1-2; D ambiguous. Trimming stripped 1 base from V and 5 bases from J, with 11 bases between. This CDR3 has 13 residues. Germline CDR1 and CDR2: SQVTM and ANQGSEA. The CDR3 sequence is CSVEVQSLYGYTF. CDR3 bases: TGCAGCGTTGAAGTACAGAGTCTATATGGCTACACCTTC.

V usage is TRBV7-2 and J usage is TRBJ1-3, with a possible D match to TRBD1 (6 bases). The CDR3 consists of 14 residues. Trimming took off 5 bases at V and 5 bases at J, with 13 bases between the two ends. Per the germline V gene, CDR1 is SGHTA and CDR2 is FQGNSA. This CDR3 reads CASSMTRGRNTIYF. The CDR3 DNA is TGTGCCAGCAGCATGACCAGGGGTAGAAACACCATATATTTT.

The chain has TRBV18 and TRBJ2-7; 7 positions match TRBD1. The germline gives CDR1 KGHSH, CDR2 LQKENI. V lost 5 bases and J lost 3; bases outside the gene matches: 7. This CDR3 has 14 amino acids. The CDR3 DNA follows: TGTGCCAGCTCAAACCAGGGACAGATCTACGAGCAGTACTTC. Translating it yields CASSNQGQIYEQYF.

The chain combines TRBV7-9 with TRBJ1-1, with D tentatively TRBD1 (5 bases). The CDR3 length is 17 residues. CDR1 is SEHNR and CDR2 is FQNEAQ in the germline V gene (reference sequence). Trimming cost V 3 bases and J 2 bases, with 19 bases left between them. CDR3 sequence (DNA): TGTGCCAGCAGCTTGGGGAGGGGTAAGGGCCCCAACACTGAAGCTTTCTTT. This codes for CASSLGRGKGPNTEAFF.

The CDR3 reads CASSNLGMRYNEQFF. The DNA of the CDR3 is TGTGCCAGTAGTAATTTAGGAATGAGGTACAATGAGCAGTTCTTC. V is TRBV19 and J is TRBJ2-1; D remains ambiguous. This CDR3 region has 15 residues. V was pared by 4 bases and J by 4 bases, with 14 bases between. Germline CDR1 and CDR2: LNHDA and SQIVND (reference sequence).

This clone appeared once. This chain joins TRBV18 and TRBJ1-5, with 10 nucleotides matching TRBD1. With 4 bases clipped from V and 6 bases from J, the junction kept 6 bases outside the gene matches. Germline loops: CDR1 KGHSH, CDR2 LQKENI. The CDR3 consists of 15 residues. Here the CDR3 reads CASSLGTGEGQPQHF. In nucleotides, the CDR3 is TGTGCCAGCTCACTAGGGACAGGGGAGGGTCAGCCCCAGCATTTT.

The CDR3 DNA reads TGTGCCAGCAGTTACACCCAGGGGCGCAATCAGCCCCAGCATTTT. Its translation is CASSYTQGRNQPQHF. J is TRBJ1-5 and V is TRBV6-5, with D perhaps matching TRBD1 (6 bases). Trimming cost V 2 bases and J 2 bases, with 10 bases left between them. CDR3 length: 15 amino acids. Germline CDR1 reads MNHEY; CDR2 reads SVGAGI.

This chain links TRBV9 with TRBJ2-7; 7 positions match TRBD1. The germline V gene has CDR1 SGDLS and CDR2 YYNGEE. The V segment lost 0 bases and the J segment 5 bases; nucleotides outside the gene matches: 8. CDR3 size: 15 residues. CDR3 protein: CASSVEDRFSHEQYF. CDR3 in DNA: TGTGCCAGCAGCGTAGAGGACAGGTTTTCCCACGAGCAGTACTTC. Together with reference TRBV9 and TRBJ2-7, the CDR3 gives the full variable domain: DSGVTQTPKHLITATGQRVTLRCSPRSGDLSVYWYQQSLDQGLQFLIQYYNGEERAKGNILERFSAQQFPDLHSELNLSSLELGDSALYFCASSVEDRFSHEQYFGPGTRLTVT.

The gene calls are TRBV4-3 and TRBJ2-7, with D possibly matching TRBD1 (5 bases). Germline CDR1 reads LGHNA; CDR2 reads YSLEER. The V end was cut by 0 bases, the J end by 5 bases, with 8 bases between. The CDR3 spans 13 residues. The CDR3 loop is CASSQEQGNEQYF. CDR3 nucleotide sequence: TGCGCCAGCAGCCAAGAGCAGGGCAACGAGCAGTACTTC.

J is TRBJ1-1 and V is TRBV4-2, with D perhaps TRBD1 (6 bases). V lost 3 bases, J lost 2 bases, and 25 bases lay in between. The CDR3 consists of 19 residues. Germline CDR1 LGHNA, CDR2 YNFKEQ. CDR3 bases: TGTGCCAGCAGCCAGCATACAGGGAAAAGAAGGGTTTTTAACACTGAAGCTTTCTTT. Its translation: CASSQHTGKRRVFNTEAFF.

The chain carries TRBV28 and TRBJ2-7; 9 nucleotides align to TRBD1. V lost 6 bases and J lost 6; bases outside the gene matches: 9. Germline values: CDR1 MDHEN, CDR2 SYDVKM. This CDR3 spans 14 amino acids. In DNA form, the CDR3 reads TGTGCCAGCAGCCCCGGACAGGGGAGGGCCGAGCAGTACTTC. It translates to CASSPGQGRAEQYF. Filled out from reference TRBV28 and TRBJ2-7, the complete variable domain reads DVKVTQSSRYLVKRTGEKVFLECVQDMDHENMFWYRQDPGLGLRLIYFSYDVKMKEKGDIPEGYSVSREKKERFSLILESASTNQTSMYLCASSPGQGRAEQYFGPGTRLTVT.

The chain has TRBV20-1 and TRBJ2-7, with D possibly matching TRBD1 (6 bases). This CDR3 spans 11 amino acids. Per germline, CDR1 DFQATT and CDR2 SNEGSKA (reference sequence). Trimming left V 6 bases short and J 4 bases short, with 10 bases between. CDR3 sequence: CSAKQGYEQYF. In DNA, the CDR3 is TGCAGTGCAAAACAGGGATACGAGCAGTACTTC.

This chain links TRBV7-2 with TRBJ2-2; 7 bases fit TRBD2. In germline, CDR1 is SGHTA, CDR2 FQGNSA. V gave up 1 base and J gave up 6 bases; unmatched junction bases: 11. CDR3 length: 17 residues. CDR3: CASSLVVWTSTAGELFF. In DNA form, the CDR3 reads TGTGCCAGCAGCTTAGTTGTGTGGACTAGTACGGCCGGGGAGCTGTTTTTT.

V is TRBV29-1 and J is TRBJ1-1, with 7 bases identical to TRBD1. This CDR3 comprises 12 residues. J was trimmed by 3 bases and V by 6 bases; bases with no gene match: 4. Germline values: CDR1 SQVTM, CDR2 ANQGSEA. The CDR3 region is CSVRQGYTEAFF. CDR3 coding DNA: TGCAGCGTCCGACAGGGATACACTGAAGCTTTCTTT.

V and J are TRBV7-6 and TRBJ1-4; D gene ambiguous. This CDR3 region has 18 residues. V was shortened by 5 bases and J by 4 bases, with 23 bases between the two germline ends. Germline CDR1 is SGHVS and CDR2 is FNYEAQ. CDR3 amino acids: CASSPRPRTFFFNEKLFF. The CDR3 DNA reads as TGTGCCAGCAGCCCCCGCCCCCGTACTTTTTTCTTTAATGAAAAACTGTTTTTT.

The table lists this clone with a few counts. The chain recombines TRBV6-5 with TRBJ1-4; D unresolved. The CDR3 totals 13 residues. The germline V gene encodes CDR1 MNHEY and CDR2 SVGAGI. With 8 bases removed from V and 8 bases from J, the gap between germline ends came to 15 bases. CDR3 coding DNA: TGTGCCAGCCGTCCACAGAGTCTAGAAAAACTGTTTTTT. It codes for CASRPQSLEKLFF.

This clone was counted between two and nine times. This sequence joins TRBV13 and TRBJ1-4, with D tentatively TRBD1 (6 bases). Trimming removed 6 bases at V and 8 bases at J, with 13 bases between. Germline V gene lookup returns CDR1 PRHDT and CDR2 FYEKMQ (reference sequence). The CDR3 is 13 residues long. The CDR3 loop is CASRPRGIEKLFF. CDR3 bases: TGTGCCAGCAGACCTAGGGGGATCGAAAAACTGTTTTTT.

V usage is TRBV10-2 and J usage is TRBJ2-7, with TRBD2 identical over 9 bases. The germline V gene encodes CDR1 WSHSY and CDR2 SAAADI. V lost 6 bases to trimming and J lost 0 bases; unmatched junction nucleotides: 3. This CDR3 region has 14 residues. This CDR3 reads CASRTAGGSYEQYF. The CDR3 DNA reads as TGCGCCAGCAGAACAGCGGGAGGCTCCTACGAGCAGTACTTC.

The CDR3 bases are TGTGCCAGCAGCCCACCGGGACTAGGAGGTGAGCAGTTCTTC. Residues: CASSPPGLGGEQFF. V is TRBV14 and J is TRBJ2-1; 8 nucleotides agree with TRBD2. After removal of 4 bases from V and 9 bases from J, the junction contained 8 bases not matched to a gene. Per germline, CDR1 SGHDN and CDR2 FVKESK. The CDR3 has 14 amino acids.